This TCR beta chain was recovered during a study of OX40 agonist ivuxolimab in advanced cancers. V was pared by 4 bases and J by 2 bases, with 3 bases of the junction left unmatched. CDR3 length: 14 amino acids. Germline-derived CDR1 and CDR2 are SEHNR and FQNEAQ (reference sequence). Findings and caveats of the study: Researchers report that CD8+ T cells had, on average, more expanded clones than CD4+.

Turning to this clone: The antigen remains undetermined.

Sequenced by immunoSEQ multiplex PCR; TCRdb stores in-frame clones only, minus some. The profile shows roughly 17,000 clones, 60% to 80% of them singletons. The chain is built from TRBV7-9 and TRBJ2-5, with TRBD2 identical over 8 bases. This TCR came from an adult with an advanced solid tumor such as melanoma, head and neck, liver or kidney cancer. The source material was CD4+ or CD8+ T cells sorted from blood, sampled in a trial of the OX40 agonist ivuxolimab. For the CDR3, the DNA is TGTGCCAGCAGCTCGACTAGCGAACAAGAGACCCAGTACTTC. Residues: CASSSTSEQETQYF.